The clone carrying this T cell receptor beta chain showed up just once. Conventional CD4+ T cells were sorted from blood as CD25-low CD127-high cells. The protocol was immunoSEQ multiplex PCR, while the TCRdb copy is restricted to in-frame clones and leaves out a portion. The data contain some 21,000 clones, approximately 95% of them singletons. This record belongs to a study of regulatory and conventional T cells in RAG deficiency. In germline, CDR1 is SGHDT, CDR2 YYEEEE. This CDR3 region has 15 residues. J lost 5 bases, V lost 1 base, and 6 bases had no gene match. The sample also formed part of further work on regulatory T cells. This second study notes: The primer mix had 52 TRBV and 13 TRBJ primers.

The receptor was derived from a human donor in good health. The chain uses TRBV5-6 and TRBJ1-5, with 7 nucleotides matching TRBD1. The sequenced sample consisted of CD25- CD4+ T cells sorted from blood. The CDR3 reads CASSLKGGNYQPQHF. CDR3 DNA: TGTGCCAGCAGCTTGAAAGGGGGCAACTATCAGCCCCAGCATTTT.